The 10 T cell receptor beta chains below all came from one sample that was sequenced in a study of beta chain features in type 1 diabetes. The study reverse transcribed the entire isolated RNA, so it sequenced expressed TCRB transcripts. Produced via immunoSEQ multiplex PCR; TCRdb's table is partial and in-frame only. The repertoire holds about 160,000 clones, with around 8.3% as singletons. Findings of the study overall: When Type 1 diabetes patients were examined, their TCRB CDR3s proved moderately but significantly shorter in all four CD4+ subsets.

What these receptors recognize is not known. Sequenced material: central memory CD4+ T cells from blood. Source of these receptors: a woman aged 18 to 35 with type 1 diabetes.

In its sample, this clone was seen a few times. The same CDR3 can be traced to other DNA sequences in this sample. The V and J genes are TRBV7-9 and TRBJ2-7; TRBD1 matches 10 bases. CDR1 is SEHNR and CDR2 is FQNEAQ in the germline V gene (reference sequence). Trimming took 5 bases from V and 3 from J; bases not matched to a gene: 4. The CDR3 totals 14 residues. CDR3 coding DNA: TGTGCCAGCAGCCCTAGGGACAGGGGCTACGAGCAGTACTTC. Encoded protein: CASSPRDRGYEQYF.

As concerns this clone: The same CDR3 also results from other DNA sequences found in this sample. The chain links TRBV28 to TRBJ2-7; 8 nucleotides match TRBD2. Germline CDR1 is MDHEN and CDR2 is SYDVKM. The CDR3 loop spans 10 amino acids. CDR3 DNA: TGTGCTAGCGGGGCGTACGAGCAGTACTTC. As protein: CASGAYEQYF.

This clone occurred a few times. The J gene is TRBJ1-3, the V gene TRBV7-2; possibly TRBD1 for D (6 bases). From germline, CDR1 is SGHTA and CDR2 FQGNSA. The length of the CDR3 is 16 residues. Trimming stripped 5 bases from V and 0 bases from J, with 14 bases between. The CDR3 bases are TGTGCCAGCAGCCGACGGGACACGCACTCTGGAAACACCATATATTTT. Translation: CASSRRDTHSGNTIYF.

This clone was counted many times. The chain combines TRBV15 with TRBJ2-1; TRBD1 is a possible D gene (5 bases). This CDR3 spans 18 amino acids. Trimming cost V 0 bases and J 1 base, with 16 bases left between them. CDR1 and CDR2 (germline): LNHNV, YYDKDF (reference sequence). As DNA, the CDR3 is TGTGCCACCAGCAGAGATCTCGCAGGGTCTGTTTCCTACAATGAGCAGTTCTTC. As protein: CATSRDLAGSVSYNEQFF.

This clone turned up a few times. V is TRBV7-9 and J is TRBJ1-3; D unclear. Trimming stripped 7 bases from V and 4 bases from J, with 8 bases between. Germline CDR1 and CDR2: SEHNR and FQNEAQ (reference sequence). This CDR3 region has 12 residues. CDR3 DNA sequence: TGTGCCAGCAACTCCCCGGGAAACACCATATATTTT. Translated, it gives CASNSPGNTIYF.

This chain joins TRBV28 and TRBJ2-7; 12 nucleotides agree with TRBD2. CDR3 length: 18 residues. Germline V lookup: CDR1 MDHEN, CDR2 SYDVKM. V shed 10 bases, J shed 3 bases, and the junction held 19 bases outside the gene matches. CDR3 nucleotides: TGTGCCACCATGTGGGCCCTAGCGGGAGGGCCTGCTCGCTACGAGCAGTACTTC. As protein: CATMWALAGGPARYEQYF.

This clone was observed a few times. The V gene is TRBV4-3, the J gene TRBJ2-3; TRBD2 matches at 14 bases. V shed 3 bases, J shed 4 bases, and the junction held 6 bases outside the gene matches. The CDR3 totals 17 residues. Germline assignment: CDR1 LGHNA and CDR2 YSLEER. The CDR3 DNA follows: TGCGCCAGCAGCCAGGGCAAGACTAGCGGGGGGGCAGATACGCAGTATTTT. Protein: CASSQGKTSGGADTQYF.

In this sample, this clone turned up a few times. V is TRBV28 and J is TRBJ2-5, with 11 nucleotides matching TRBD2. Trimming at V came to 5 bases and at J to 6 bases, leaving 11 bases not matched to a gene. The CDR3 has 16 amino acids. Germline loops: CDR1 MDHEN, CDR2 SYDVKM. In nucleotides, the CDR3 is TGTGCCAGCAGTGCCCTAGCGGGAGGCCCCGGAAAGACCCAGTACTTC. This gives the protein CASSALAGGPGKTQYF.

The chain employs TRBV7-2 and TRBJ1-5; D unclear. The germline gives CDR1 SGHTA, CDR2 FQGNSA. The CDR3 sequence is 15 residues long. V lost 5 bases, J lost 3 bases, and 14 bases lay in between. CDR3 nucleotide sequence: TGTGCCAGCAGCCTACAGATGGATAACAATCAGCCCCAGCATTTT. The encoded protein is CASSLQMDNNQPQHF.

A few counts support this clone. The V call is TRBV7-9, the J call TRBJ1-4; 7 bases fit TRBD1. The germline V gene encodes CDR1 SEHNR and CDR2 FQNEAQ (reference sequence). The CDR3 has 17 residues. The V gene end was trimmed by 5 bases and the J gene end by 7 bases; junction bases not matched to a gene: 16. The CDR3 DNA reads as TGTGCCAGCAGCCCGAGACAGGGAGCCTCAACTGGTGAAAAACTGTTTTTT. This gives the protein CASSPRQGASTGEKLFF.